Listed below are T cell receptor beta chains from one sample, sequenced in a study of human T cells and chemical hapten exposure. TCRdb passed the RACE reads through MiXCR, listing each CDR3 protein once. This table has more than 80,000 distinct CDR3 sequences, less than 15% appearing once. This material consisted of whole blood, taken in connection with sensitization to the hapten diphenylcyclopropenone (DPC). Every receptor here comes from a woman between 50 and 59 years old with alopecia areata. Some clones in this sample may be carry-over from other donors' samples. Both conserved end residues are part of each CDR3. D genes are given only for firm matches. The listing skips clone size in some rows; elsewhere it reads once, few, many or a size class.

J	D	size	V	CDR3	DNA
TRBJ2-1	-	many	TRBV2	CASSTLTEGEQFF	TGTGCCAGCAGTACCCTCACTGAGGGTGAGCAGTTCTTC
TRBJ2-1	-	-	TRBV27	CASSFLLASYNEQFF	TGTGCCAGCAGTTTTCTTCTAGCGTCCTACAATGAGCAGTTCTTC
TRBJ1-4	-	-	TRBV28	CAHGGTLNEKLFF	TGTGCCCATGGGGGGACCTTGAATGAAAAACTGTTTTTT
TRBJ2-5	-	many	TRBV28	CASSLNRNYQETQYF	TGTGCCAGCAGTTTAAACAGGAATTACCAAGAGACCCAGTACTTC
TRBJ1-1	-	once	TRBV4-3	CASSQDRRGLSEAFF	TGCGCCAGCAGCCAAGACCGTCGGGGGCTCAGTGAAGCTTTCTTT
TRBJ2-5	-	-	TRBV28	CASTTAESHETQYF	TGTGCCAGCACCACTGCCGAGTCCCATGAGACCCAGTACTTC
TRBJ1-1	-	-	TRBV7-2	CASSLDGLSLTEAFF	TGTGCCAGCAGCTTAGATGGTCTCTCCCTCACTGAAGCTTTCTTT
TRBJ1-6	-	few	TRBV6-5	CASSFSPGGVNSPLHF	TGTGCCAGCAGTTTTTCCCCCGGTGGGGTAAATTCACCCCTCCACTTT
TRBJ1-2	-	few	TRBV3-1	CASSHGRGYTF	TGTGCCAGCAGCCACGGAAGGGGCTACACCTTC
TRBJ2-5	TRBD2	few	TRBV6-5	CASSYSTSGSIQETQYF	TGTGCCAGCAGTTACTCGACTAGCGGGAGTATCCAAGAGACCCAGTACTTC
TRBJ2-7	-	few	TRBV28	CASTSGAVNTYEQYF	TGTGCCAGCACCTCCGGCGCAGTCAATACCTACGAGCAGTACTTC
TRBJ1-3	-	-	TRBV4-3	CASSPTGHRGNTIYF	TGCGCCAGCAGCCCCACAGGACACCGTGGAAACACCATATATTTT
TRBJ2-7	-	-	TRBV29-1	CSVRWGSGHEQYF	TGCAGCGTTCGATGGGGGTCAGGCCACGAGCAGTACTTC
TRBJ1-1	-	few	TRBV28	CASQEALNTEAFF	TGTGCCAGCCAGGAAGCTCTGAACACTGAAGCTTTCTTT
TRBJ2-1	TRBD2	-	TRBV6-2/TRBV6-3	CASSYSTAGGLYNEQFF	TGTGCCAGCAGTTACTCGACAGCGGGGGGCCTTTACAATGAGCAGTTCTTC
TRBJ1-6	TRBD1	-	TRBV7-2	CASSPRERQGRNSPLHF	TGTGCCAGCAGCCCACGAGAGCGACAGGGTCGTAATTCACCCCTCCACTTT